The present entry profiles one T cell receptor beta chain with its context. Antigen specificity is unknown. This sample was taken from a study of cytomegalovirus exposure and HLA in healthy donors. Method: immunoSEQ multiplex PCR; TCRdb's copy keeps in-frame clones and lacks some. This sample has 300,000 to 450,000 clones, with 75% to 90% found just once. Notes on the study in general: The tendency of first-cohort TCR clusters to co-occur in the 100 to 150 validation repertoires emerged from a later analysis. Both high specificity and high sensitivity reportedly marked the classifier's diagnosis of cytomegalovirus status. While the bulk of TCR sequences proved rare, some public TCRs turned up in many donors.

With 8 bases removed from V and 15 bases from J, the gap between germline ends came to 17 bases. Germline loops: CDR1 MNHEY, CDR2 SMNVEV (reference sequence). This CDR3 is built from 11 residues. This clonotype was sampled from a woman under 30 in good health and CMV-seronegative. The chain joins TRBV27 to TRBJ2-1, with D possibly TRBD1 on 6 matching bases. The sample was PBMCs. The CDR3 nucleotides read TGTGCCAGCGCGTCAAAGGGGGAACCGTTCTTC. Amino acid sequence: CASASKGEPFF.